This T cell receptor (beta chain) was documented in a study of T cells after somatic rescue of genetic block. The germline V and J ends were trimmed by 1 base and 1 base, with 14 bases remaining between them. The germline V gene encodes CDR1 SGHDT and CDR2 YYEEEE. CDR3 length: 16 amino acids. Produced via immunoSEQ multiplex PCR; TCRdb's table is partial and in-frame only. The table includes more than 13,000 clones, roughly two thirds detected once. The J gene is TRBJ1-1, the V gene TRBV5-6, with D hard to call. This clonotype was sampled from a young man. Sequenced: peripheral blood mononuclear cells (PBMCs). CDR3 amino acids: CASSLRGGWWNTEAFF. CDR3 nucleotides: TGTGCCAGCAGCTTGAGAGGAGGGTGGTGGAACACTGAAGCTTTCTTT.